The TCR beta chain described here comes from a study of T and B cells in COVID-19 patients. Overall study: COVID-19 patients gave peripheral blood either during active infection or after recovery. Of roughly 21 active-infection patients, roughly 18 carried comorbidities linked to unfavorable COVID-19 outcome.

The CDR3 runs to 17 residues. CDR1 MNHEY and CDR2 SVGAGI come from the germline V gene. V was clipped by 8 bases and J by 4 bases, with 26 bases between them. From blood, roughly 220-550 ng of genomic DNA served as TRB template. TRB rearrangements were amplified by multiplex PCR with BIOMED2 TRB-A/B primers. A single record per CDR3 protein comes from TCRdb applying MiXCR to the multiplex PCR reads. The sample shows some 15,000 distinct CDR3 sequences, approximately 26% of them seen only once. Sequenced sample: blood. The sequence came from a human donor who had recovered from COVID-19. The chain employs TRBV6-5 and TRBJ1-1, with TRBD1 as a possible D gene (5 bases). CDR3 nucleotides: TGTGCCAGCTTGGGGCTCAGCATAGGGCCCCCTAGCACTGAAGCTTTCTTT. Protein: CASLGLSIGPPSTEAFF.